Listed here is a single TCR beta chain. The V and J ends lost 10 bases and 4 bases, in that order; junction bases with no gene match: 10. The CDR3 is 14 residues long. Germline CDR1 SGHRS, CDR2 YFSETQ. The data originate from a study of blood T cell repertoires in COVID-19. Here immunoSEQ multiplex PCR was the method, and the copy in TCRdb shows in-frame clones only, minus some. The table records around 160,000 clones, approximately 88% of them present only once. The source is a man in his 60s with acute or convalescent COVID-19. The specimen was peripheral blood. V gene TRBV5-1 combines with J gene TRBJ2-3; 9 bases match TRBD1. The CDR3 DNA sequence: TGCGCCCGGGGAGGGACAGGGAAATCAGATACGCAGTATTTT. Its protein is CARGGTGKSDTQYF.